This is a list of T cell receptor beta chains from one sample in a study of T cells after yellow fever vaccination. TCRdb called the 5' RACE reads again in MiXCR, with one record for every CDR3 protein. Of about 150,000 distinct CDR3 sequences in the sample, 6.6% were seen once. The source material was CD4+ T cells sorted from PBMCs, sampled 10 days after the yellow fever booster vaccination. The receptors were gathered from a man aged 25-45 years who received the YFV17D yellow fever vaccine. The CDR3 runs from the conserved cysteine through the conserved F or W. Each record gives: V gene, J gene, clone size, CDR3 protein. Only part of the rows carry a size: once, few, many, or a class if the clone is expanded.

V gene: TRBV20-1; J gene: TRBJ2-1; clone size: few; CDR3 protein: CSADGRYHNEQFF
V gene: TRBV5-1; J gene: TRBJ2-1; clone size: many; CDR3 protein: CASSVSGDSYNEQFF
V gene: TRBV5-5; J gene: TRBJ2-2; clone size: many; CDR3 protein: CASSRGTGDTGELFF
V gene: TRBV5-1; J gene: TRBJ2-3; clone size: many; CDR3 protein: CASSSSGSTDTQYF
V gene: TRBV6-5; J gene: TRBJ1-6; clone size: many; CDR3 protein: CASRPGQGYNSPLHF
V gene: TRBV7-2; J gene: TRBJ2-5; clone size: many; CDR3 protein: CASSTETQYF
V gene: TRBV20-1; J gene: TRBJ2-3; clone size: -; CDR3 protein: CSARGGTASTDTQYF
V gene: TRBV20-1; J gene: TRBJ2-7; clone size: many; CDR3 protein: CSASGGTNLPYEQYF
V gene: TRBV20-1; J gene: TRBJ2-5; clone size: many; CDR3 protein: CSAHDSNGETQYF
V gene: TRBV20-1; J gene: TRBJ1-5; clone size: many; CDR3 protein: CSGTGGGGNQPQHF
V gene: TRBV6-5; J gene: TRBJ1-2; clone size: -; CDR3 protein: CAAGVEYGYTF
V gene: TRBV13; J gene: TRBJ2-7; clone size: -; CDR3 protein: CARSLGLRYEQYF
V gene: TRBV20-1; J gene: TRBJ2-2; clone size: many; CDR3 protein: CSARVDRVTGELFF
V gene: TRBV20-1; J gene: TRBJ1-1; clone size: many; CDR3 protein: CSARGQLNTEAFF
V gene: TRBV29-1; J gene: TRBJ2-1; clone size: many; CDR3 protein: CSVPSLGLAGGAYNEQFF
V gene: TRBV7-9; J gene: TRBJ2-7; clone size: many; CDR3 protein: CASSPVYEQYF
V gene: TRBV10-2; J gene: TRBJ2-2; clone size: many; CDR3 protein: CASSLVSSGELFF
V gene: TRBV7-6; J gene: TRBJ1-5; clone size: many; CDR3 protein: CASSLTGPDGPQHF
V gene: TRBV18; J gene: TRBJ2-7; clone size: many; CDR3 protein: CASLRDNSYEQYF
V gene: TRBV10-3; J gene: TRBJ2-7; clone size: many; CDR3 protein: CAIIADFSYEQYF
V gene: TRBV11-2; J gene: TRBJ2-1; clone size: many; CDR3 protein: CASGRGGFTSFKYNEQFF
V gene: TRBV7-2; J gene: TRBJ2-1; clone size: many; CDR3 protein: CASSTGLAERQFF
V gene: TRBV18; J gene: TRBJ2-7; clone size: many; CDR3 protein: CASSPTVGVVYEQYF
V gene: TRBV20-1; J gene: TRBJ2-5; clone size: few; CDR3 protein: CSARDLGASGHQETQYF
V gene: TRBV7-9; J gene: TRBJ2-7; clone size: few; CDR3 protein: CASSLGSGSLWQYF
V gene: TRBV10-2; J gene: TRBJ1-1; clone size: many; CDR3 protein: CASSELGTGSNTEAFF
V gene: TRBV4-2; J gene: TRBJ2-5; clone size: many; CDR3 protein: CASSQEGGVLLKTQYF
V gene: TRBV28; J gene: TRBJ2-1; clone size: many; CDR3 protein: CASSTHREQFF
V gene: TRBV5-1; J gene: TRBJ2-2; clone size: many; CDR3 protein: CASSLGQGSPGELFF
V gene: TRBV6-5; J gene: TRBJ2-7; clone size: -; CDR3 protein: CASTSPAGGGEYF
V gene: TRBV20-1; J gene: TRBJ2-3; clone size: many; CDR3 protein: CSARVSSYTQYF
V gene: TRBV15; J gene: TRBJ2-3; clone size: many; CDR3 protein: CATSAGTTDTQYF